Following are 13 T cell receptor beta chains from one sample sequenced in a study of control samples from healthy donors and cancer patients. Profiled with immunoSEQ multiplex PCR; TCRdb holds only in-frame clones, not every one. Of some 410,000 clones in the sample, 80% to 95% were seen once. Sequenced: PBMCs. The receptors originated from a man aged 35 to 55 with head and neck cancer.

The rearrangement links TRBV28 to TRBJ1-5, with D maybe TRBD1 (6 bases). Germline loops: CDR1 MDHEN, CDR2 SYDVKM. The CDR3 totals 18 residues. V was clipped by 3 bases and J by 1 base, with 19 bases between them. As DNA, the CDR3 is TGTGCCAGCAGTTTGCAACGTACCGGGACACCGAGCAATCAGCCCCAGCATTTT. Amino acid sequence: CASSLQRTGTPSNQPQHF.

The V and J genes are TRBV20-1 and TRBJ1-5, with D uncertain. Germline-derived CDR1 and CDR2 are DFQATT and SNEGSKA (reference sequence). Trimming took off 3 bases at V and 6 bases at J, with 18 bases between the two ends. The CDR3 is made up of 15 amino acids. CDR3 in amino acids: CSASRQAGVGQPQHF. The CDR3 bases are TGCAGTGCTAGTCGCCAGGCGGGCGTGGGTCAGCCCCAGCATTTT.

About this clone: The junction shows a germline mismatch at one end, possibly a read error. The chain recombines TRBV7-7 with TRBJ2-2, with a weak D call TRBD2 (5 bases). This CDR3 has 13 residues. CDR1 is SSHAT and CDR2 is FNYEAQ in the germline V gene (reference sequence). This CDR3 reads CASSRGYTGELFF. CDR3 coding DNA: TGTGCTAGCAGTCGAGGGTACACCGGGGAGCTGTTTTTT.

The CDR3: CSASWGRTEAFF. CDR3 nucleotide sequence: TGCAGTGCTAGTTGGGGGCGAACTGAAGCTTTCTTT. The V and J genes are TRBV20-1 and TRBJ1-1, with D possibly matching TRBD1 (6 bases). V lost 3 bases and J lost 5, with 10 bases in between. The V gene's germline CDR1 is DFQATT and CDR2 SNEGSKA (reference sequence). This CDR3 comprises 12 residues.

This chain connects TRBV11-2 to TRBJ2-2; D remains ambiguous. Germline CDR1 reads SGHAT; CDR2 reads FQNNGV. Deletions cut 7 bases from V and 6 bases from J, with 12 bases between. This CDR3 has 13 amino acids. CDR3 region: CASTPNPSGELFF. CDR3 bases: TGTGCCAGCACCCCGAACCCATCCGGGGAGCTGTTTTTT.

The J gene is TRBJ1-6, the V gene TRBV6-5, with D possibly matching TRBD1 (5 bases). The germline V gene has CDR1 MNHEY and CDR2 SVGAGI. The V end lost 0 bases, the J end lost 5 bases, and 8 bases lay between the germline ends. The CDR3 has 15 residues. The CDR3 is CASSYSLGDNSPLHF. The CDR3 DNA sequence: TGTGCCAGCAGTTACTCCTTAGGGGATAATTCACCCCTCCACTTT.

The genes are TRBV30 and TRBJ2-2; 8 bases match TRBD2. The CDR3 is 14 amino acids. The junction had 4 bases not matched to a gene; V was cut back by 4 bases and J by 3 bases. Germline loops: CDR1 GTSNPN, CDR2 SVGIG (reference sequence). This CDR3 reads CAWTGTRHTGELFF. Here the CDR3 DNA reads TGTGCCTGGACCGGGACTAGGCACACCGGGGAGCTGTTTTTT.

The chain joins TRBV29-1 to TRBJ1-1; TRBD1 matches at 7 bases. The CDR3 spans 13 residues. The ends lost 6 bases at V and 3 bases at J; junction bases unmatched: 7. Per germline, CDR1 SQVTM and CDR2 ANQGSEA. The CDR3 loop is CSVKQGMDTEAFF. The CDR3 region has the DNA TGCAGCGTAAAACAGGGGATGGACACTGAAGCTTTCTTT.

The chain links TRBV7-2 to TRBJ2-5; no firm D call. The V and J ends lost 1 base and 2 bases respectively, with 8 bases between them. Germline V gene data show CDR1 as SGHTA and CDR2 as FQGNSA. This CDR3 region has 14 residues. For the CDR3, the DNA is TGTGCCAGCAGCTTAGAGGCAGCTCAAGAGACCCAGTACTTC. The encoded protein is CASSLEAAQETQYF.

The chain links TRBV5-1 to TRBJ2-2; 14 nucleotides align to TRBD2. From germline, CDR1 is SGHRS and CDR2 YFSETQ. This CDR3 region has 21 residues. The ends lost 3 bases at V and 2 bases at J; junction bases unmatched: 15. CDR3 sequence (DNA): TGCGCCAGCAGCTCGTATCGATTCGGGACTAGCGGGGGAAGAAACACCGGGGAGCTGTTTTTT. Translation gives CASSSYRFGTSGGRNTGELFF.

V gene TRBV29-1 combines with J gene TRBJ2-1; 8 bases are shared with TRBD1. Losses at the gene ends were 6 bases for V and 6 bases for J; bases not matched to a gene: 19. The germline V gene has CDR1 SQVTM and CDR2 ANQGSEA. The CDR3 is 17 amino acids. The CDR3 spells CSVPPAGGGKPFNEQFF. CDR3 bases: TGCAGCGTCCCCCCGGCAGGGGGCGGGAAACCTTTCAATGAGCAGTTCTTC.

V and J are TRBV27 and TRBJ1-1, with a possible D match to TRBD1 (5 bases). The CDR3 runs to 15 residues. With 2 bases removed from V and 2 bases from J, the gap between germline ends came to 12 bases. Looked up from germline, CDR1 is MNHEY and CDR2 is SMNVEV (reference sequence). The CDR3 bases are TGTGCCAGCAGTTTACGTGGGGGTCCTAACACTGAAGCTTTCTTT. It yields the protein CASSLRGGPNTEAFF.

The J gene is TRBJ2-7, the V gene TRBV7-3, with 10 bases that match TRBD1. V shed 4 bases, J shed 6 bases, and the junction held 3 bases outside the gene matches. This CDR3 has 13 amino acids. Germline values: CDR1 SGHTA, CDR2 FQGTGA. The CDR3 region has the DNA TGTGCCAGCAGCTATGGGACAGGGGCCGAGCAGTACTTC. Protein product: CASSYGTGAEQYF.